This T cell receptor beta chain comes out of a study of blood T cell repertoires in COVID-19. Germline values: CDR1 MNHNS, CDR2 SASEGT. The V end was cut by 3 bases, the J end by 3 bases, with 12 bases between. The CDR3 covers 15 residues. TCRdb's table, derived via immunoSEQ multiplex PCR, lists solely in-frame clones and lacks some. The data contain 150,000 to 200,000 clones, 80% to 85% of them singletons. The chain links TRBV6-1 to TRBJ1-5; D is uncertain. This sequence was found in a human donor with acute or convalescent COVID-19. The donor label of this sample is uncertain. The sequenced material came from peripheral blood. CDR3 sequence: CASSEALSYNQPQHF. In nucleotides, the CDR3 is TGTGCCAGCAGTGAGGCACTAAGTTACAATCAGCCCCAGCATTTT.